The 24 T cell receptor beta chains given below trace back to one sample, sequenced in a study of blood T cell repertoires in COVID-19. TCRdb's table, derived via immunoSEQ multiplex PCR, lists solely in-frame clones and lacks some. The sample yields hundreds of thousands of clones, about 85% seen once. Source material: peripheral blood. The receptors originated from a woman aged 18-29 years with acute or convalescent COVID-19.

This clone was counted only a few times. The chain employs TRBV10-3 and TRBJ2-7; 10 bases line up with TRBD1. The V gene's germline CDR1 is ENHRY and CDR2 SYGVKD. Trimming cost V 9 bases and J 5 bases; bases outside gene matches: 7. CDR3 length: 13 amino acids. As DNA, the CDR3 is TGTGCCATGGGCCCCGGACAGGGGGACGAGCAGTACTTC. This translates into CAMGPGQGDEQYF.

The chain links TRBV4-1 to TRBJ2-7, with 7 nucleotides matching TRBD1. Germline CDR1 reads MGHRA; CDR2 reads YSYEKL. The CDR3 is 13 residues long. Trimming removed 8 bases from V and 3 bases from J; junction bases left unmatched: 7. The CDR3 sequence is CASGYRGGYEQYF. The CDR3, as DNA: TGCGCCAGCGGCTACAGGGGTGGCTACGAGCAGTACTTC.

This clone was seen only a few times. The chain uses TRBV28 and TRBJ2-7, with D uncertain. Germline-derived CDR1 and CDR2 are MDHEN and SYDVKM. V shed 5 bases and J shed 2 bases, with 10 bases lying between them. The CDR3 has 13 amino acids. CDR3 DNA sequence: TGTGCCAGCAGTCCCCAAGCGCCCTACGAGCAGTACTTC. Translated: CASSPQAPYEQYF.

The chain couples TRBV7-3 to TRBJ2-7; D is unclear. The CDR3 is made up of 13 amino acids. V lost 3 bases and J lost 0, with 6 bases in between. Germline CDR1 SGHTA, CDR2 FQGTGA. The CDR3 loop is CASSFGSSYEQYF. CDR3 in DNA: TGTGCCAGCAGCTTCGGTAGCTCCTACGAGCAGTACTTC.

The chain joins TRBV5-4 to TRBJ1-1, with 10 bases matching TRBD1. Germline CDR1 reads SGHNT; CDR2 reads YYREEE (reference sequence). There are 15 residues in the CDR3. The J segment lost 0 bases and the V segment lost 3 bases, leaving 2 bases of the junction unmatched. CDR3 sequence reads: CASSSGQGMNTEAFF. CDR3 sequence (DNA): TGTGCCAGCAGCTCGGGACAGGGGATGAACACTGAAGCTTTCTTT.

This sequence joins TRBV7-3 and TRBJ1-6; 8 nucleotides agree with TRBD1. The CDR3 length is 15 residues. Germline values: CDR1 SGHTA, CDR2 FQGTGA. The trim removed 4 bases at V and 7 bases at J, leaving 6 bases unmatched. DNA for the CDR3: TGTGCCAGCAGCTCTCAGGGGGCGGAAAATTCACCCCTCCACTTT. Translated: CASSSQGAENSPLHF.

The chain combines TRBV9 with TRBJ1-4; D remains unclear. This CDR3 region has 15 residues. Germline loops: CDR1 SGDLS, CDR2 YYNGEE. V was cut by 0 bases and J by 2 bases, with 8 bases left in between. The CDR3 sequence: CASSVAGATNEKLFF. In nucleotides, the CDR3 is TGTGCCAGCAGCGTAGCTGGAGCTACTAATGAAAAACTGTTTTTT.

The J gene is TRBJ2-5, the V gene TRBV6-4; no clear D gene. This CDR3 has 15 amino acids. Germline CDR1 is MRHNA and CDR2 is SNTAGT. Trimming removed 3 bases at V and 1 base at J, with 12 bases between. The chain's CDR3 is CASSEIGGSQETQYF. CDR3 coding DNA: TGTGCCAGCAGTGAGATAGGCGGCAGCCAAGAGACCCAGTACTTC.

The chain recombines TRBV18 with TRBJ2-7; TRBD1 matches 7 bases. Germline V gene lookup returns CDR1 KGHSH and CDR2 LQKENI. The length of the CDR3 is 15 residues. Trimming removed 4 bases from V and 2 bases from J; junction bases left unmatched: 8. This chain's CDR3 is CASSRGQGDPYEQYF. CDR3 nucleotide sequence: TGTGCCAGCTCACGCGGCCAGGGGGACCCCTACGAGCAGTACTTC.

J is TRBJ2-2 and V is TRBV6-6; 10 bases agree with TRBD1. This CDR3 comprises 16 residues. Looked up from germline, CDR1 is MNHNY and CDR2 is SVGAGI (reference sequence). V trimming: 0 bases; J trimming: 6 bases; junction bases outside the gene matches: 4. This chain's CDR3 is CASSYSGTGDPGELFF. CDR3 bases: TGTGCCAGCAGTTACTCCGGGACAGGGGATCCCGGGGAGCTGTTTTTT.

This CDR3 reads CASSEGRLAGALGTDTQYF. CDR3 in DNA: TGCGCCAGCAGTGAGGGGAGACTAGCGGGAGCACTGGGCACAGATACGCAGTATTTT. V gene TRBV10-1 combines with J gene TRBJ2-3; 12 bases align to TRBD2. V was clipped by 2 bases and J by 1 base; unmatched bases: 10. Per germline, CDR1 WNHNN and CDR2 SYGVQD (reference sequence). The CDR3 contains 19 residues.

This chain joins TRBV2 and TRBJ1-2; a possible D gene is TRBD1 (6 bases). The V end was cut by 6 bases, the J end by 6 bases, with 14 bases between. Germline CDR1 is SNHLY and CDR2 is FYNNEI. The CDR3 has 13 amino acids. CDR3 region: CASSLTGWDGYTF. The CDR3 DNA is TGTGCCAGCAGCCTGACAGGTTGGGATGGCTACACCTTC.

This clone came up a few times. The sample has other DNA sequences that encode this CDR3 too. J is TRBJ1-1 and V is TRBV7-3; D possibly corresponds to TRBD1 (5 bases). V lost 3 bases and J lost 6, with 8 bases in between. The CDR3 length is 12 residues. Per germline, CDR1 SGHTA and CDR2 FQGTGA. CDR3 loop: CASSLGGAEAFF. The CDR3 DNA reads as TGTGCCAGCAGCTTGGGGGGAGCTGAAGCTTTCTTT.

V is TRBV30 and J is TRBJ2-3; the match to TRBD1 covers 9 bases. The CDR3 extends over 12 amino acids. In germline, CDR1 is GTSNPN, CDR2 SVGIG (reference sequence). CDR3 coding DNA: TGTGCGACAGGGGGGATGACAGATACGCAGTATTTT. Its protein is CATGGMTDTQYF.

The chain carries TRBV5-1 and TRBJ1-4; D is perhaps TRBD1 (5 bases). Trimming removed 4 bases from V and 1 base from J, with 11 bases in between. The CDR3 has 15 amino acids. The germline V gene encodes CDR1 SGHRS and CDR2 YFSETQ. DNA for the CDR3: TGCGCCAGCAGCCCCGGAGGGGTAACTAATGAAAAACTGTTTTTT. This codes for CASSPGGVTNEKLFF.

The CDR3: CATSGAGEIGEQFF. The CDR3 nucleotides read TGTGCCACCAGTGGGGCGGGAGAGATAGGTGAGCAGTTCTTC. The rearrangement joins TRBV24-1 to TRBJ2-1, with TRBD2 identical over 7 bases. V was pared by 5 bases and J by 9 bases, with 9 bases of the junction left unmatched. CDR1 and CDR2 from the germline V gene are KGHDR and SFDVKD. The CDR3 runs to 14 residues.

The sample holds one count of this clone. The gene calls are TRBV5-3 and TRBJ2-2; 8 bases agree with TRBD1. TRBV5-3 is treated as an ORF (open reading frame) with a function not yet certain. V lost 4 bases to trimming and J lost 5 bases; unmatched junction nucleotides: 10. The CDR3 totals 16 residues. CDR3 DNA sequence: TGTGCCAGAAGCGCGGACAGGGAGATAGGGACCGGGGAGCTGTTTTTT. Translated: CARSADREIGTGELFF.

The CDR3 loop reads CAVKRLAGEETQYF. CDR3 in DNA: TGTGCCGTCAAACGGCTAGCGGGGGAAGAGACCCAGTACTTC. This chain uses TRBV30 with TRBJ2-5; the match to TRBD2 covers 10 bases. The ends lost 8 bases at V and 3 bases at J; junction bases unmatched: 9. The CDR3 runs to 14 residues. Germline V CDR1 and CDR2: GTSNPN, SVGIG (reference sequence). Full variable domain (rest looked up from reference TRBV30 and TRBJ2-5): SQTIHQWPATLVQPVGSPLSLECTVEGTSNPNLYWYRQAAGRGLQLLFYSVGIGQISSEVPQNLSASRPQDRQFILSSKKLLLSDSGFYLCAVKRLAGEETQYFGPGTRLLVL.

V is TRBV6-5 and J is TRBJ2-7, with D possibly matching TRBD1 (6 bases). V was pared by 6 bases and J by 1 base, with 7 bases between. Germline CDR1 MNHEY, CDR2 SVGAGI. This CDR3 is 12 amino acids long. CDR3 bases: TGTGCCAGCAGGGACAGATCCTACGAGCAGTACTTC. This gives the protein CASRDRSYEQYF.

This clone was detected only a few times. This chain links TRBV2 with TRBJ1-5; tentatively, D is TRBD1 (6 bases). Per the germline V gene, CDR1 is SNHLY and CDR2 is FYNNEI. CDR3 length equals 14 residues. Trimming pared 4 bases from V and 5 bases from J, leaving 12 bases between. The CDR3 region has the DNA TGTGCCAGCAGTGCGGAGGACAGATATCAGCCCCAGCATTTT. As protein: CASSAEDRYQPQHF. The full variable domain, in which reference TRBV2 and TRBJ1-5 provide the parts outside the CDR3, is EPEVTQTPSHQVTQMGQEVILRCVPISNHLYFYWYRQILGQKVEFLVSFYNNEISEKSEIFDDQFSVERPDGSNFTLKIRSTKLEDSAMYFCASSAEDRYQPQHFGDGTRLSIL.

V and J are TRBV24-1 and TRBJ1-2, with a weak D call TRBD1 (5 bases). This CDR3 is built from 14 residues. The germline V gene encodes CDR1 KGHDR and CDR2 SFDVKD. The V and J ends lost 4 bases and 1 base respectively, with 9 bases between them. The CDR3 loop is CATSEPTVNYGYTF. As DNA, the CDR3 is TGTGCCACCAGTGAACCGACAGTTAACTATGGCTACACCTTC.

This CDR3 is CAISQDRGNSGNTIYF. The CDR3 DNA reads TGTGCCATCAGTCAGGACAGGGGGAACTCTGGAAACACCATATATTTT. This rearrangement joins TRBV10-3 to TRBJ1-3; 10 bases match TRBD1. The CDR3 is 16 residues long. V lost 5 bases to trimming and J lost 0 bases; unmatched junction nucleotides: 4. Germline CDR1 ENHRY, CDR2 SYGVKD.

The chain recombines TRBV19 with TRBJ1-2; D is uncertain. V was shortened by 3 bases and J by 0 bases, with 11 bases between the two germline ends. The CDR3 covers 15 residues. From germline, CDR1 is LNHDA and CDR2 SQIVND (reference sequence). The CDR3 DNA follows: TGTGCCAGTAGTATCGATACAGTGACTAACTATGGCTACACCTTC. Its protein is CASSIDTVTNYGYTF.

This clone occurred once. The rearrangement joins TRBV7-6 to TRBJ2-5; TRBD2 agrees at 10 bases. J lost 4 bases, V lost 5 bases, and 28 bases had no gene match. Germline values: CDR1 SGHVS, CDR2 FNYEAQ. The CDR3 runs to 22 residues. DNA of the CDR3: TGTGCCAGCAGCCCACAGGGGATGCCTTTTGGGCTAGCGGGAGTCTCGGGAGAGACCCAGTACTTC. Protein sequence: CASSPQGMPFGLAGVSGETQYF.